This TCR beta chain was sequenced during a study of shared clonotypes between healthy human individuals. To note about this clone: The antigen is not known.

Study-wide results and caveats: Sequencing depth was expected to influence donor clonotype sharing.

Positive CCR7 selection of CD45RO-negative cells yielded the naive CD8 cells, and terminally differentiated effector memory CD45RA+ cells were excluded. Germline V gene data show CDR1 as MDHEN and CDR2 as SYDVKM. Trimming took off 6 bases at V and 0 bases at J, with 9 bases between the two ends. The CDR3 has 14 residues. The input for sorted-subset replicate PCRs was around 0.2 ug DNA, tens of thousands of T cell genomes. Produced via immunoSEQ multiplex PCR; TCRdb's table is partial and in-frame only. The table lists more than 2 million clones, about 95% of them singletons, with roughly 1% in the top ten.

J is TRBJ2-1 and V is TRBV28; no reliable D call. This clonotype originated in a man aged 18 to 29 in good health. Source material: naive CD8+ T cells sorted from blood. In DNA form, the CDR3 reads TGTGCCAGCAGCCCTTTGACCTCCTACAATGAGCAGTTCTTC. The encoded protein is CASSPLTSYNEQFF.